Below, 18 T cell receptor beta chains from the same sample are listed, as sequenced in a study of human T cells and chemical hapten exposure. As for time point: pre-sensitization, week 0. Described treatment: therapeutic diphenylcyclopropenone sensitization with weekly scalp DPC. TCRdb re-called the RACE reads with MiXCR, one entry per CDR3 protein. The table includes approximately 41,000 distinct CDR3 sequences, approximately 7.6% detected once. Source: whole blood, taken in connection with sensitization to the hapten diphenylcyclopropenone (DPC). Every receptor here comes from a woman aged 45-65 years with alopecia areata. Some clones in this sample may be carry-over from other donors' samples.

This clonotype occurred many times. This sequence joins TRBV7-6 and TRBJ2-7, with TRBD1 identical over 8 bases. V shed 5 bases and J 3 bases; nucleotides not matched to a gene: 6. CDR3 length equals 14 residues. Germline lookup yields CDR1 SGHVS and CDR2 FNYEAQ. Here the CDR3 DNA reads TGTGCCAGCAGCCCGGACAGGGTTAACTACGAGCAGTACTTC. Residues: CASSPDRVNYEQYF.

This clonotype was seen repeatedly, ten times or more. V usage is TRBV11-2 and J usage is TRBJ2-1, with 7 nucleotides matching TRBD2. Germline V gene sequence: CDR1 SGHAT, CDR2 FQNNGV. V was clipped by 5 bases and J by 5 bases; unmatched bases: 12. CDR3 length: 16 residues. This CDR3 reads CASSVLPSGTHNEQFF. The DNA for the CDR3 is TGTGCCAGCAGCGTTCTCCCTAGCGGAACGCACAATGAGCAGTTCTTC.

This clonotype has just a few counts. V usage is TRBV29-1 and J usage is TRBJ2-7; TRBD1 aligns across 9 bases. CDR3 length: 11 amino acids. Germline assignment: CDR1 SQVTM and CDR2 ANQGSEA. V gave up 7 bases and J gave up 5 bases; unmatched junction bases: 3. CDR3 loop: CSGGQGNEQYF. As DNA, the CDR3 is TGCAGCGGTGGACAGGGGAACGAGCAGTACTTC.

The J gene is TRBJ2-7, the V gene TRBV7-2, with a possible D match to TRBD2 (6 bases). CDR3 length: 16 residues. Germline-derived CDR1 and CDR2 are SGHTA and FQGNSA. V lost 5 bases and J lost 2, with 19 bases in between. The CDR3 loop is CASSVGGPPYTYEQYF. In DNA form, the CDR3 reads TGTGCCAGCAGCGTAGGAGGGCCCCCATACACCTACGAGCAGTACTTC.

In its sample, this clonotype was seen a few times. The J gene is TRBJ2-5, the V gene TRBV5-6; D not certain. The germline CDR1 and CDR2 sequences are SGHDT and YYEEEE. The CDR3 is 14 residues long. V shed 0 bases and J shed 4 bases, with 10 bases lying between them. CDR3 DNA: TGTGCCAGCAGCTTGGCGGGTGGCTTAGAGACCCAGTACTTC. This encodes CASSLAGGLETQYF.

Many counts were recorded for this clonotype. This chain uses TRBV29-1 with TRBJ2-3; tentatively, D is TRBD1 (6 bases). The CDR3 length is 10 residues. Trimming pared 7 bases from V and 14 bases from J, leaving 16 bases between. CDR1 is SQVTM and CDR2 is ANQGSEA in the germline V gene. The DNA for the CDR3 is TGCAGCGCAACGGACAGCTCGTGGTATTTT. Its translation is CSATDSSWYF.

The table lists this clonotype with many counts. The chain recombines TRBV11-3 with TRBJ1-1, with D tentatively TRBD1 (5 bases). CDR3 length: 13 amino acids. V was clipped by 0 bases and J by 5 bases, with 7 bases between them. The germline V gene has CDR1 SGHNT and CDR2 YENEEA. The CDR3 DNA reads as TGTGCCAGCAGCTTAGAGGAGGGGACTGAAGCTTTCTTT. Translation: CASSLEEGTEAFF.

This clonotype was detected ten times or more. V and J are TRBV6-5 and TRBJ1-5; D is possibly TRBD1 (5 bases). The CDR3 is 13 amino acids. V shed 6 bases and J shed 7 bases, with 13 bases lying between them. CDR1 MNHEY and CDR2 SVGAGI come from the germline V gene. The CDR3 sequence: CASSLRGQQPQHF. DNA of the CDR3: TGTGCCAGCAGCCTAAGGGGCCAGCAGCCCCAGCATTTT.

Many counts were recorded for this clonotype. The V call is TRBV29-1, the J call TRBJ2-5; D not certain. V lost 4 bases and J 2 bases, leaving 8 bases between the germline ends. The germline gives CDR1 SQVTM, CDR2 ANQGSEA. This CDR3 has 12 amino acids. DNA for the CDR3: TGCAGCGTTGCGCGCGGACAAGAGACCCAGTACTTC. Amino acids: CSVARGQETQYF.

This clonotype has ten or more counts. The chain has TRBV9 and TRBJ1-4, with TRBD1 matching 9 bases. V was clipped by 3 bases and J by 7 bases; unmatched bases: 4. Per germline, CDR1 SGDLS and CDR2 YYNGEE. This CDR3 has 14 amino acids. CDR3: CASSEGTGSEKLFF. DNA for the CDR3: TGTGCCAGCAGCGAAGGGACAGGGAGTGAAAAACTGTTTTTT.

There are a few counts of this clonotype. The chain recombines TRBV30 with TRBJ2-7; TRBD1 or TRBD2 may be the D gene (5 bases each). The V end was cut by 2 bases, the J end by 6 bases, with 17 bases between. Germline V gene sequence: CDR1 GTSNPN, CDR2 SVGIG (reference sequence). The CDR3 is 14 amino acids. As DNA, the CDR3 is TGTGCCTGGAGTTCCGGGGCAGAAAGAGCCGAGCAGTACTTC. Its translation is CAWSSGAERAEQYF.

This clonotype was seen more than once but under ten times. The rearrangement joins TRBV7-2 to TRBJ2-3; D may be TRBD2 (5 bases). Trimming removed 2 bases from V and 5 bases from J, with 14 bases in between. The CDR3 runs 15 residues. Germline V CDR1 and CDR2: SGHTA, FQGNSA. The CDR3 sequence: CASSLPEGPQDTQYF. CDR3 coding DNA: TGTGCCAGCAGCTTACCCGAGGGCCCCCAAGATACGCAGTATTTT.

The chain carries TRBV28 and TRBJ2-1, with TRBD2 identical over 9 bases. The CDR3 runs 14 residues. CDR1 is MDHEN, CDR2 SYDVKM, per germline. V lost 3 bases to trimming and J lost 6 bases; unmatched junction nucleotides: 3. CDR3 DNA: TGTGCCAGCAGTTTTAGCGGGAGAACCAATGAGCAGTTCTTC. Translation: CASSFSGRTNEQFF.

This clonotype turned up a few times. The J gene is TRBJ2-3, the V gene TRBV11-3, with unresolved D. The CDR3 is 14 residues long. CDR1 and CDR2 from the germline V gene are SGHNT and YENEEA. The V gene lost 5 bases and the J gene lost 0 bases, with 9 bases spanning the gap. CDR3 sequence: CASSASRSTDTQYF. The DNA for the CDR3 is TGTGCCAGCAGCGCATCTCGAAGCACAGATACGCAGTATTTT.

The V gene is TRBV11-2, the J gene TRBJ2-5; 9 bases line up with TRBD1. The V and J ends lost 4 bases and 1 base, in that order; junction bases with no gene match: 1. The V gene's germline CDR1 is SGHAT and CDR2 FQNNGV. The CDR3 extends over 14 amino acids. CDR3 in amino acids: CASSWTGAQETQYF. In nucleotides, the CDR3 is TGTGCCAGCAGCTGGACAGGGGCCCAAGAGACCCAGTACTTC.

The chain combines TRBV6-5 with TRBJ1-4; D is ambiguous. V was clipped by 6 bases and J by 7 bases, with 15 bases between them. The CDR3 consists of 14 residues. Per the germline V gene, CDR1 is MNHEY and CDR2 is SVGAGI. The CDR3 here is CASSSERVAEKLFF. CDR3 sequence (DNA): TGTGCCAGCAGCTCGGAGAGGGTTGCTGAAAAACTGTTTTTT.

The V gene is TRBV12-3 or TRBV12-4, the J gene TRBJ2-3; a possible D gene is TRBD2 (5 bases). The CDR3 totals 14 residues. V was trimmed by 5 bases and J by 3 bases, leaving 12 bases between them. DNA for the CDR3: TGTGCCAGCAGTCACCCGGGATCTACAGATACGCAGTATTTT. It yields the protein CASSHPGSTDTQYF.

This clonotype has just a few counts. Here the CDR3 reads CAWSLPPQGRYEQYF. DNA for the CDR3: TGTGCCTGGAGTCTCCCCCCACAGGGGAGGTACGAGCAGTACTTC. The genes are TRBV30 and TRBJ2-7; D perhaps matches TRBD1 (7 bases). Germline CDR1 GTSNPN, CDR2 SVGIG (reference sequence). The CDR3 contains 15 residues. V was trimmed by 2 bases and J by 4 bases, leaving 18 bases between them.